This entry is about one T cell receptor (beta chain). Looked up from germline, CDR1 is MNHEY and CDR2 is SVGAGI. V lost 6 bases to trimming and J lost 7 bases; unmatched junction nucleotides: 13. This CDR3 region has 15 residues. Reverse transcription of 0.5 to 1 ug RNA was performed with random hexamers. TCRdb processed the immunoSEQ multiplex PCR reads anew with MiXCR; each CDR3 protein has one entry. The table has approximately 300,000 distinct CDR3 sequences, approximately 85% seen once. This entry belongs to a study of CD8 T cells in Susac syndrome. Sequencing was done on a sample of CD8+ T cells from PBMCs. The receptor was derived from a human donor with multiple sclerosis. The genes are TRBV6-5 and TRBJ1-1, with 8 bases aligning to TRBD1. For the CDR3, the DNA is TGTGCCAGCAGCGGACAGGGTTTATTTTTTAGTGAAGCTTTCTTT. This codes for CASSGQGLFFSEAFF.